This TCR beta chain was recovered during a study of blood T cells in healthy people across ages. Comments on this clonotype: Antigen specificity is unknown.

Findings of the study overall: The study could not conclusively compare naive and antigen-experienced cells, given its unsorted PBMCs. When one million T cells were used, diversity estimates were thought to be underestimates.

Per-sample PBMC isolation yielded at least 6.5 million cells. A second about 6 to 11 cycle PCR used barcoded and J-beta primers. TCRdb itself ran the 5' RACE reads through MiXCR, one entry per CDR3 protein. Here the sample spans just over 800,000 distinct CDR3 sequences, 62% being singletons. The trim removed 6 bases at V and 8 bases at J, leaving 15 bases unmatched. The CDR3 covers 15 residues. The germline V gene has CDR1 MNHNS and CDR2 SASEGT. The sample was blood. The rearrangement uses TRBV6-1 and TRBJ1-2; 7 bases are shared with TRBD1. The source is a man aged 25-45 years in good health. CDR3 sequence reads: CASRPTGADGQGYTF. For the CDR3, the DNA is TGTGCCAGCAGGCCCACAGGGGCCGATGGACAGGGCTACACCTTC.